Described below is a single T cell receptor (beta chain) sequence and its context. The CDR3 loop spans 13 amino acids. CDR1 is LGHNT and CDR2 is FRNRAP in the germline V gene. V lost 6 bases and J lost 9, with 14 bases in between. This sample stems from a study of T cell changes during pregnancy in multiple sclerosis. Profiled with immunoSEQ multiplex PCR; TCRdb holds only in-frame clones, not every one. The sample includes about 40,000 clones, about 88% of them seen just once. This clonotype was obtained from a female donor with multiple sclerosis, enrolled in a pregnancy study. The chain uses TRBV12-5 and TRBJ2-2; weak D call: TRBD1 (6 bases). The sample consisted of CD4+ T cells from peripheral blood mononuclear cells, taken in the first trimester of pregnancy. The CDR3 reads CASGATGNRELFF. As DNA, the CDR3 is TGTGCTAGTGGGGCAACAGGGAATCGGGAGCTGTTTTTT.